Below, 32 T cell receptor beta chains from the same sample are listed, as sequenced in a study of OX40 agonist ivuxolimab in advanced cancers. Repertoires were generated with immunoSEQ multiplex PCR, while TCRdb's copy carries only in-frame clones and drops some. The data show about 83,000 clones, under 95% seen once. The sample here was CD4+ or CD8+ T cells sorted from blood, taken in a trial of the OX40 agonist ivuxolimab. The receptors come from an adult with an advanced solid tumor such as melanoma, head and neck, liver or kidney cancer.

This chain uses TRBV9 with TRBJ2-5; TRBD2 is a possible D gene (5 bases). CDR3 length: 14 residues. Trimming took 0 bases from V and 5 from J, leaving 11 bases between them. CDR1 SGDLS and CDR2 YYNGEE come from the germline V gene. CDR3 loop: CASSVGGRDETQYF. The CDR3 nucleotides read TGTGCCAGCAGCGTAGGAGGGAGAGACGAGACCCAGTACTTC.

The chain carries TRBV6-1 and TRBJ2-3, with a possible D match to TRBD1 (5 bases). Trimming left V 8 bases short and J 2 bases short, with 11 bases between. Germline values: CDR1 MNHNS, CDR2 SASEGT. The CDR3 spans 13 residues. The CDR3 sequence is CASFVGATDTQYF. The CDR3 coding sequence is TGTGCCAGCTTCGTAGGGGCCACAGATACGCAGTATTTT.

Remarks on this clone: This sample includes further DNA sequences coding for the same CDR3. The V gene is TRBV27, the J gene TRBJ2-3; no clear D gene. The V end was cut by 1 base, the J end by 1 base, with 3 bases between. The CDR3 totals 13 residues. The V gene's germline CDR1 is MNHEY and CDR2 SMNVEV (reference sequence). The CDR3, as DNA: TGTGCCAGCAGTTTATTAGGCACAGATACGCAGTATTTT. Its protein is CASSLLGTDTQYF.

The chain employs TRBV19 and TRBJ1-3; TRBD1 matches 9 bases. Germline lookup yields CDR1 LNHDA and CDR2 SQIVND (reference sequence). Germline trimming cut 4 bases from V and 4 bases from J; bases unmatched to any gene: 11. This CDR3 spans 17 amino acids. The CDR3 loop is CASSTLTAGTGGNTIYF. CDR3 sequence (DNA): TGTGCCAGTAGTACCCTTACAGCCGGGACAGGGGGAAACACCATATATTTT.

The CDR3 loop is CASSQGDNEQFF. Written as DNA, the CDR3 is TGCGCCAGCAGCCAAGGGGACAATGAGCAGTTCTTC. The chain joins TRBV4-3 to TRBJ2-1; D not certain. Germline V CDR1 and CDR2: LGHNA, YSLEER. The CDR3 covers 12 residues. Trimming took 1 base from V and 5 from J, leaving 3 bases between them.

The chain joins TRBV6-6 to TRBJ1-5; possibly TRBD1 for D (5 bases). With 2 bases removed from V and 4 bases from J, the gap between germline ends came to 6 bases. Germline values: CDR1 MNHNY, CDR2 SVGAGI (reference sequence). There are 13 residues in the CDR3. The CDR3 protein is CASSYGGNQPQHF. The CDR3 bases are TGTGCCAGCAGTTACGGGGGGAATCAGCCCCAGCATTTT.

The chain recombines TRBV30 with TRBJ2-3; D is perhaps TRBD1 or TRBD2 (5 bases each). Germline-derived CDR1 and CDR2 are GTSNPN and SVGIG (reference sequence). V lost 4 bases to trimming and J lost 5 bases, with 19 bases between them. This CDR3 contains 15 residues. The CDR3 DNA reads TGTGCCTGGATTATATGGGGTGAGAGGGGAGATACGCAGTATTTT. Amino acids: CAWIIWGERGDTQYF.

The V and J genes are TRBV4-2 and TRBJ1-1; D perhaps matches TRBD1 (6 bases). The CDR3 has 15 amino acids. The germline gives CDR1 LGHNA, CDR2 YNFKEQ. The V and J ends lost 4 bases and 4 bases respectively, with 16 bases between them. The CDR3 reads CASSPSGVRGTEAFF. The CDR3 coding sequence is TGTGCCAGCAGCCCCTCAGGGGTCCGTGGCACTGAAGCTTTCTTT.

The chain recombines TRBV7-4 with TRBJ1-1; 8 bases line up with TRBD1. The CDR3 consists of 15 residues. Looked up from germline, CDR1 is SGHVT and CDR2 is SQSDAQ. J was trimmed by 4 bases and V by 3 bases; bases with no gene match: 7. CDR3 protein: CASSFTGGRGTEAFF. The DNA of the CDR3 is TGTGCCAGCAGCTTCACAGGGGGGCGGGGCACTGAAGCTTTCTTT.

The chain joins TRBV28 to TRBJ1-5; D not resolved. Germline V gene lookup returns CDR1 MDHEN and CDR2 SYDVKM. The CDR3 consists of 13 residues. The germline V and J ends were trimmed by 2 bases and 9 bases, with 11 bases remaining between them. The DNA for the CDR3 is TGTGCCAGCAGTTTAAACCCTCTTTGGCCCCAGCATTTT. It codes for CASSLNPLWPQHF.

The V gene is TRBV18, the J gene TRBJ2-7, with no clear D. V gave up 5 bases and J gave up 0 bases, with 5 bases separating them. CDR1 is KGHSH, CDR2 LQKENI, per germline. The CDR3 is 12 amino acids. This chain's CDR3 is CASSESSYEQYF. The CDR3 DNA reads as TGTGCCAGCTCAGAGAGCTCCTACGAGCAGTACTTC.

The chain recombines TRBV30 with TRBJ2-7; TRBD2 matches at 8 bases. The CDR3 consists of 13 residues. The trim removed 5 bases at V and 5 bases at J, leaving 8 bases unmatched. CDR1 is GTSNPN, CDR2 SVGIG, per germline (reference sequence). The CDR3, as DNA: TGTGCCTGGGAGCGGGAGTGGTTGGACGAGCAGTACGTC. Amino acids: CAWEREWLDEQYV.

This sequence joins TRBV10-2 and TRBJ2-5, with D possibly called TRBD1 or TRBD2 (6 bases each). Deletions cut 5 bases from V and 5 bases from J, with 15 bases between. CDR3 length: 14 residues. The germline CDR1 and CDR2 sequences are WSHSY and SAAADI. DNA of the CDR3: TGCGCCAGCAGTCGACTAACGGGGGCTGAGACCCAGTACTTC. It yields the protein CASSRLTGAETQYF.

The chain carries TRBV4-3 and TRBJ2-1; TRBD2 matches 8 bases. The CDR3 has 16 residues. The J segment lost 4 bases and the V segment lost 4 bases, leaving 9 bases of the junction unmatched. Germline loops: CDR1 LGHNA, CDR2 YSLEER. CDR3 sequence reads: CASSPAGGDPYNEQFF. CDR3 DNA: TGCGCCAGCAGCCCGGCGGGGGGTGACCCTTACAATGAGCAGTTCTTC.

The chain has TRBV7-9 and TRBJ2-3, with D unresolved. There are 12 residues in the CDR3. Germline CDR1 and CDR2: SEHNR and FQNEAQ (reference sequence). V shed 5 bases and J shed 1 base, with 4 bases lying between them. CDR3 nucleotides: TGTGCCAGCAGCGACGGCACAGATACGCAGTATTTT. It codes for CASSDGTDTQYF.

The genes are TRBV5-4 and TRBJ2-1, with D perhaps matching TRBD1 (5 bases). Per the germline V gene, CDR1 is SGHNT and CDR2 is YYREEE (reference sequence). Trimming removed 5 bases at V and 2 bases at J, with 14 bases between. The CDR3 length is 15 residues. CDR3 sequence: CASSIGAGTYNEQFF. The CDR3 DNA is TGTGCCAGCAGTATAGGGGCTGGGACCTACAATGAGCAGTTCTTC.

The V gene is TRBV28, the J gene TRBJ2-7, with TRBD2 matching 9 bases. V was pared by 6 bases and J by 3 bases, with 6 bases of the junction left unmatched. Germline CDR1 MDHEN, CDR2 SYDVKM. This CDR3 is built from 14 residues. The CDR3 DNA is TGTGCCAGCAGCTCGGGGACTAGCTTCTACGAGCAGTACGTC. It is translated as CASSSGTSFYEQYV.

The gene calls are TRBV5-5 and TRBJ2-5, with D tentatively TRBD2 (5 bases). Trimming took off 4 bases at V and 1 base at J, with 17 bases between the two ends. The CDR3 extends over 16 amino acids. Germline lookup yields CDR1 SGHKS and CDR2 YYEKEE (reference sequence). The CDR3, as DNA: TGTGCCAGCAGCCCGTTGGGAGTAATGAGCCAAGAGACCCAGTACTTC. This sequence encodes CASSPLGVMSQETQYF.

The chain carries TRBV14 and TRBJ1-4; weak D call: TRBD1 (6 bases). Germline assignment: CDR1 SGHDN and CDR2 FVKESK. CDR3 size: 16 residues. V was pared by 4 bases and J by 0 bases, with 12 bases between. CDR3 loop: CASSPLRQATNEKLFF. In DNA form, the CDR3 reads TGTGCCAGCAGCCCTCTTCGACAGGCAACTAATGAAAAACTGTTTTTT.

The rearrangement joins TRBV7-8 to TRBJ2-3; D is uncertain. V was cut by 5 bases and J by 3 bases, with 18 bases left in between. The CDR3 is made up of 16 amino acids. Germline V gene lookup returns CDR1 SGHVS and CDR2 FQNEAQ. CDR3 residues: CASSLGPPQSTDTQYF. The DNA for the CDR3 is TGTGCCAGCAGCCTCGGGCCCCCCCAGTCGACAGATACGCAGTATTTT.

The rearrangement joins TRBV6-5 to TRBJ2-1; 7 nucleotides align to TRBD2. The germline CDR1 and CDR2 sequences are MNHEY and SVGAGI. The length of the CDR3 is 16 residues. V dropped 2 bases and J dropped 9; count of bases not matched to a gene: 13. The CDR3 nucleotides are TGTGCCAGCAGTTACGGGGCTTCCCCCGGGGGGAGTGAGCAGTTCTTC. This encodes CASSYGASPGGSEQFF.

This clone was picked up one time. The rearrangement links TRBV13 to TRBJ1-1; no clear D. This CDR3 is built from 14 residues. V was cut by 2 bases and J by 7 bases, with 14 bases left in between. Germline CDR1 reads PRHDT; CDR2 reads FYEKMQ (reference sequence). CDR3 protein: CASSLYLGEVEAFF. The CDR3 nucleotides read TGTGCCAGCAGCTTATACCTCGGAGAGGTTGAAGCTTTCTTT.

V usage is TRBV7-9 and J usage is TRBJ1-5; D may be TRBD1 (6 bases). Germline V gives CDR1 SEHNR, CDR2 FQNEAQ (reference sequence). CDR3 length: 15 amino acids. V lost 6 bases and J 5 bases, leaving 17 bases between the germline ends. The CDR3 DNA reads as TGTGCCAGCAGTCCAACCACGGGGGGCGATCAGCCCCAGCATTTT. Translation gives CASSPTTGGDQPQHF. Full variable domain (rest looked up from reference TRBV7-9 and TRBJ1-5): DTGVSQNPRHKITKRGQNVTFRCDPISEHNRLYWYRQTLGQGPEFLTYFQNEAQLEKSRLLSDRFSAERPKGSFSTLEIQRTEQGDSAMYLCASSPTTGGDQPQHFGDGTRLSIL.

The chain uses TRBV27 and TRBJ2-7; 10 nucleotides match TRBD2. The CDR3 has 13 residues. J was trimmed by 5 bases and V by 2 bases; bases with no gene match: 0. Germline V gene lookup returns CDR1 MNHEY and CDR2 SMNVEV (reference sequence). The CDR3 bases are TGTGCCAGCAGTTTACTAGCGGGGGACGAGCAGTACGTC. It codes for CASSLLAGDEQYV.

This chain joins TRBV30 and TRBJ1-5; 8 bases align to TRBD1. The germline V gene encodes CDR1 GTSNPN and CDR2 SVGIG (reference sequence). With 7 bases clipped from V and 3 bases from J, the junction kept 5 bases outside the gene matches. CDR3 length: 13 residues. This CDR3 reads CASGQEFNQPQHF. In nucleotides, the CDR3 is TGTGCCTCGGGACAGGAATTCAATCAGCCCCAGCATTTT.

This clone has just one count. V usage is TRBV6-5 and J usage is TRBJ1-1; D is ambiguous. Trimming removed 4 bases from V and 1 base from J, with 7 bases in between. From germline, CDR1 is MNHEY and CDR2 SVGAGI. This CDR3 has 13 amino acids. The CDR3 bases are TGTGCCAGCAGTTTTACAGCGAACACTGAAGCTTTCTTT. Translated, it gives CASSFTANTEAFF.

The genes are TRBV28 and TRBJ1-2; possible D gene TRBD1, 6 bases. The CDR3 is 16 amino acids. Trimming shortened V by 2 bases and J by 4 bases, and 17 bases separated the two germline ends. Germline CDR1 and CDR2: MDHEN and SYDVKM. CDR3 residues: CASSLAGHLPFYGYTF. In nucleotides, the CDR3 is TGTGCCAGCAGTTTAGCGGGACATTTACCGTTCTATGGCTACACCTTC.

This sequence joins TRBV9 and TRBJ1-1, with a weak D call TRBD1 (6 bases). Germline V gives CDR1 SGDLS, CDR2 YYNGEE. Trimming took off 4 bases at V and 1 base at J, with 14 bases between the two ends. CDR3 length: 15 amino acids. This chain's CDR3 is CASSSKTGRNTEAFF. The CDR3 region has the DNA TGTGCCAGCAGCTCCAAAACAGGGCGGAACACTGAAGCTTTCTTT.

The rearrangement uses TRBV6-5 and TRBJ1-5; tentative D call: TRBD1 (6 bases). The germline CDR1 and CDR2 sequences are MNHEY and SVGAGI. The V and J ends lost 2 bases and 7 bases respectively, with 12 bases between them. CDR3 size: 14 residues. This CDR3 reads CASSYTGMGQPQHF. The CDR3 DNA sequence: TGTGCCAGCAGTTACACAGGGATGGGACAGCCCCAGCATTTT.

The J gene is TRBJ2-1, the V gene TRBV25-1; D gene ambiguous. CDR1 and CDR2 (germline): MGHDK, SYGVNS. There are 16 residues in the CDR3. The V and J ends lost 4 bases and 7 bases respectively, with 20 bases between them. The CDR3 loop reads CASSGFGERTPNEQFF. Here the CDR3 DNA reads TGTGCCAGCAGTGGATTTGGCGAACGAACGCCTAATGAGCAGTTCTTC.

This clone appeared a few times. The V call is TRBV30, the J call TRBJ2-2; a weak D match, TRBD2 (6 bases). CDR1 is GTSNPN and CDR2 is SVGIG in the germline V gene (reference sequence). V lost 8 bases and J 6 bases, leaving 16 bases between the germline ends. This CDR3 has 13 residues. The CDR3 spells CAGLQGVSGELFF. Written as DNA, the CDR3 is TGTGCCGGACTACAAGGCGTATCCGGGGAGCTGTTTTTT.

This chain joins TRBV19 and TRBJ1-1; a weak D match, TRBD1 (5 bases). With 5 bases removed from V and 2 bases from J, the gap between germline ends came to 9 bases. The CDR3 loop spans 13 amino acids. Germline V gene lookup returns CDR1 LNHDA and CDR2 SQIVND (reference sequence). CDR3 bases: TGTGCCAGTAGTGCGACAGCTAACACTGAAGCTTTCTTT. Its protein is CASSATANTEAFF.